The T cell receptor (beta chain) described here comes from a study of regulatory T cells in long-lasting Graves disease. Overall study findings and caveats: TRBV28, TRBJ1-2 and TRBJ2-5 were favored in persistent disease.

The time point: newly diagnosed GD, antithyroid drugs for less than 3 months. TCR sequences were obtained from RNA taken from PBMCs. Germline assignment: CDR1 PRHDT and CDR2 FYEKMQ (reference sequence). CDR3 length: 16 residues. Trimming pared 5 bases from V and 2 bases from J, leaving 17 bases between. With regard to this clonotype: Its target is not known.

With iRepertoire HTBI primers and Arm-PCR of CDR3 regions, TCR beta libraries were built. Under the authors' procedure: Analysis of the samples identified under 80 TRBV and more than eleven TRBJ segments. TCRdb called the multiplex PCR reads again in MiXCR, with one record for every CDR3 protein. It is TCRdb's table, rather than the study itself, that gives the V and J calls and clone size. The data hold 530,000 or so distinct CDR3 sequences, with about 14% observed a single time. These data are also associated with another study on T cells in Graves' hyperthyroidism and ophthalmopathy. That source reports: Exclusion of a patient resulted from uncontrolled infection, other autoimmune disease, pregnancy or lactation.

Sequencing was performed on peripheral blood mononuclear cells (PBMCs), taken at new diagnosis, from a patient treated with antithyroid drugs. The chain couples TRBV13 to TRBJ2-3, with D possibly matching TRBD2 (6 bases). This clonotype was obtained from a man aged 30 to 45 with Graves disease. CDR3 residues: CASSNRRAVSTDTQYF. CDR3 coding DNA: TGTGCCAGCAGCAACCGGAGGGCCGTCTCCACAGATACGCAGTATTTT. Together with reference TRBV13 and TRBJ2-3, the CDR3 gives the full variable domain: AAGVIQSPRHLIKEKRETATLKCYPIPRHDTVYWYQQGPGQDPQFLISFYEKMQSDKGSIPDRFSAQQFSDYHSELNMSSLELGDSALYFCASSNRRAVSTDTQYFGPGTRLTVL.